Included here is one TCR beta chain sequence, with context. The target antigen is unknown. This entry comes from a study of shared clonotypes between healthy human individuals. Study summary: Donors consisted of two women and a few men between 18 and 49.

As originally analysed: Junction-only sequences without quality scores came from ImmunoSEQ, so filtering differed. Sequencing used immunoSEQ multiplex PCR; TCRdb keeps in-frame clones, though not all of them. Clonal size and the V and J genes are those of that table, whereas D and trimming came from the DNA. The sample consists of 600,000 or so clones, 95% to 98% of them appearing once. Points from the study as a whole: Rarefaction revealed incomplete sorted-subset sequencing despite large depth.

Naive CD8 cells lacked CD45RO and underwent positive selection for CCR7, leaving out terminally differentiated effector memory CD45RA+ cells. Recent acute infections and vaccinations were absent in the healthy HIV-negative adult donors. Germline CDR1 is SGHVS and CDR2 is FQNEAQ. Deletions cut 6 bases from V and 4 bases from J, with 16 bases between. The CDR3 loop spans 14 amino acids. The rearrangement uses TRBV7-8 and TRBJ2-7; D may be TRBD1 or TRBD2 (5 bases each). The sample consisted of naive CD8+ T cells sorted from blood. The clonotype was recovered from a man aged 25 to 40 in good health. CDR3 nucleotide sequence: TGTGCCAGCAGTACCCCCGGGACGGATTACGAGCAGTACTTC. Amino acids: CASSTPGTDYEQYF.